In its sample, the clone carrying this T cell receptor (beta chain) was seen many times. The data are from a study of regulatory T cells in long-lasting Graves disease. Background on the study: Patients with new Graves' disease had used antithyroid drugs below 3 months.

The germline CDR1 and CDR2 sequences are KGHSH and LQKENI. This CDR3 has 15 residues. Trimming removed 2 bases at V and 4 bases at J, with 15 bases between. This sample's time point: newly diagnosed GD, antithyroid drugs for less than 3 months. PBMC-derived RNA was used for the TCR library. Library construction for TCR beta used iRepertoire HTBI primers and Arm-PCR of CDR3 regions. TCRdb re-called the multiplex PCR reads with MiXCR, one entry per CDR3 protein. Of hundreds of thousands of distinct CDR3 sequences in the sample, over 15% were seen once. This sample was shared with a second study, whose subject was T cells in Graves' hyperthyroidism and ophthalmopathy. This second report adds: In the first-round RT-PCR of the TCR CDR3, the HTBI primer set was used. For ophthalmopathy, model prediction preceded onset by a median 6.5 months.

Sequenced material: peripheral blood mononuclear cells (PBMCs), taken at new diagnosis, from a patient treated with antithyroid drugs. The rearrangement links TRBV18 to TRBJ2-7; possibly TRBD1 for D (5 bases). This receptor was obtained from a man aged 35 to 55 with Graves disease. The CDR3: CASSPGVGVKYEQYF. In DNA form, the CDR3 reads TGTGCCAGCTCACCAGGCGTAGGGGTAAAGTACGAGCAGTACTTC.